A selection of T cell receptor beta chains follows, all from one sample in a study of OX40 agonist ivuxolimab in advanced cancers. Profiled with immunoSEQ multiplex PCR; TCRdb holds only in-frame clones, not every one. The sample shows roughly 60,000 clones, around 90% of them seen only once. The sample in question was CD4+ or CD8+ T cells sorted from blood, obtained in a trial of the OX40 agonist ivuxolimab. The receptor set was obtained from an adult with an advanced solid tumor such as melanoma, head and neck, liver or kidney cancer. Each CDR3 is given with its conserved first and last residue. The order of the fields is J gene, V gene, D gene, clone size, CDR3 protein, CDR3 DNA. D genes are given only for firm matches. Expanded clones get a size class; other rows say once, few or many, or leave the size out.

j_call: TRBJ2-2; v_call: TRBV7-7; d_call: TRBD2; clone_size: -; cdr3_aa: CASSPRTSGRYTGELFF; cdr3_nt: TGTGCCAGCAGCCCCAGGACTAGCGGGAGGTACACCGGGGAGCTGTTTTTT
j_call: TRBJ2-5; v_call: TRBV15; d_call: TRBD1; clone_size: -; cdr3_aa: CATSRSDRGYVETQYF; cdr3_nt: TGTGCCACCAGCAGGTCGGACAGGGGATATGTGGAGACCCAGTACTTC
j_call: TRBJ2-7; v_call: TRBV11-2; d_call: TRBD1; clone_size: once; cdr3_aa: CASSSGTGGASQYEQYF; cdr3_nt: TGTGCCAGCAGCTCCGGGACAGGGGGCGCGAGCCAATACGAGCAGTACTTC
j_call: TRBJ2-5; v_call: TRBV6-5; d_call: -; clone_size: -; cdr3_aa: CASSSRGTNQETQYF; cdr3_nt: TGTGCCAGCAGTTCAAGGGGGACGAACCAAGAGACCCAGTACTTC
j_call: TRBJ1-1; v_call: TRBV4-3; d_call: -; clone_size: -; cdr3_aa: CASSQEDLTEAFF; cdr3_nt: TGCGCCAGCAGCCAAGAAGACCTCACTGAAGCTTTCTTT
j_call: TRBJ2-2; v_call: TRBV6-5; d_call: -; clone_size: -; cdr3_aa: CASFAGELFF; cdr3_nt: TGTGCCAGCTTCGCCGGGGAGCTGTTTTTT
j_call: TRBJ2-7; v_call: TRBV4-1; d_call: -; clone_size: -; cdr3_aa: CASSQVGGYEQYF; cdr3_nt: TGCGCCAGCAGCCAAGTTGGGGGCTACGAGCAGTACTTC
j_call: TRBJ2-7; v_call: TRBV6-5; d_call: TRBD1; clone_size: -; cdr3_aa: CASSGTGDEQYF; cdr3_nt: TGTGCCAGCAGCGGGACAGGGGACGAGCAGTACTTC
j_call: TRBJ2-5; v_call: TRBV13; d_call: TRBD2; clone_size: -; cdr3_aa: CASSWRRSSGAQETQYF; cdr3_nt: TGTGCCAGCAGCTGGAGGAGGTCTAGCGGGGCCCAAGAGACCCAGTACTTC
j_call: TRBJ2-3; v_call: TRBV28; d_call: -; clone_size: -; cdr3_aa: CASSFLSLELPDTQYF; cdr3_nt: TGTGCCAGCAGTTTTCTCTCCCTCGAACTCCCGGATACGCAGTATTTT
j_call: TRBJ2-1; v_call: TRBV4-2; d_call: TRBD2; clone_size: -; cdr3_aa: CASSQSGTSGFNEQFF; cdr3_nt: TGTGCCAGCAGCCAGTCCGGGACTAGCGGATTCAATGAGCAGTTCTTC
j_call: TRBJ2-7; v_call: TRBV13; d_call: TRBD2; clone_size: -; cdr3_aa: CASGGGIAGVVQYF; cdr3_nt: TGTGCCAGCGGCGGGGGTATAGCGGGAGTTGTGCAGTACTTC
j_call: TRBJ2-7; v_call: TRBV7-2; d_call: -; clone_size: -; cdr3_aa: CASREGPNEQYF; cdr3_nt: TGTGCCAGCAGGGAGGGCCCTAACGAGCAGTACTTC
j_call: TRBJ2-7; v_call: TRBV13; d_call: -; clone_size: -; cdr3_aa: CASSPGYSYEQYF; cdr3_nt: TGTGCCAGCAGCCCCGGGTATTCCTACGAGCAGTACTTC
j_call: TRBJ2-2; v_call: TRBV15; d_call: TRBD1; clone_size: -; cdr3_aa: CATSPRDRGTGELFF; cdr3_nt: TGTGCCACCAGCCCCCGGGACAGGGGCACCGGGGAGCTGTTTTTT
j_call: TRBJ1-5; v_call: TRBV27; d_call: -; clone_size: -; cdr3_aa: CASSLLNNQPQHF; cdr3_nt: TGTGCCAGCAGTTTATTAAATAATCAGCCCCAGCATTTT
j_call: TRBJ2-7; v_call: TRBV5-8; d_call: -; clone_size: once; cdr3_aa: CASSLLQGYEQYF; cdr3_nt: TGTGCCAGCAGCTTGCTGCAGGGCTACGAGCAGTACTTC
j_call: TRBJ1-2; v_call: TRBV11-1; d_call: -; clone_size: -; cdr3_aa: CASSFPFSGAPDYGYTF; cdr3_nt: TGTGCCAGCAGTTTTCCATTCTCAGGGGCGCCGGACTATGGCTACACCTTC
j_call: TRBJ2-7; v_call: TRBV29-1; d_call: -; clone_size: -; cdr3_aa: CSVEERGATEQYF; cdr3_nt: TGCAGCGTTGAAGAGCGGGGTGCTACGGAGCAGTACTTC
j_call: TRBJ2-3; v_call: TRBV7-9; d_call: -; clone_size: -; cdr3_aa: CASSPFFGGTDTQYF; cdr3_nt: TGTGCCAGCAGCCCCTTCTTTGGAGGCACAGATACGCAGTATTTT
j_call: TRBJ2-7; v_call: TRBV25-1; d_call: TRBD2; clone_size: -; cdr3_aa: CASSEWGTSAYEQYF; cdr3_nt: TGTGCCAGCAGTGAATGGGGGACTAGCGCCTACGAGCAGTACTTC
j_call: TRBJ2-7; v_call: TRBV4-3; d_call: TRBD1; clone_size: -; cdr3_aa: CASSQDRTGGYEQYF; cdr3_nt: TGCGCCAGCAGCCAAGATCGGACAGGGGGCTACGAGCAGTACTTC
j_call: TRBJ2-1; v_call: TRBV5-6; d_call: TRBD2; clone_size: -; cdr3_aa: CASSLASGRGNEQFF; cdr3_nt: TGTGCCAGCAGCTTAGCTAGCGGGAGGGGCAATGAGCAGTTCTTC
j_call: TRBJ1-1; v_call: TRBV29-1; d_call: -; clone_size: -; cdr3_aa: CSETENTEAFF; cdr3_nt: TGCAGCGAAACAGAGAACACTGAAGCTTTCTTT
j_call: TRBJ2-2; v_call: TRBV9; d_call: -; clone_size: -; cdr3_aa: CASSVARSTNTGELFF; cdr3_nt: TGTGCCAGCAGCGTAGCCAGGTCCACGAACACCGGGGAGCTGTTTTTT
j_call: TRBJ2-7; v_call: TRBV9; d_call: -; clone_size: -; cdr3_aa: CASSVGPGRTTYEQYF; cdr3_nt: TGTGCCAGCAGCGTAGGTCCGGGGCGGACTACCTACGAGCAGTACTTC
j_call: TRBJ1-5; v_call: TRBV4-1; d_call: -; clone_size: once; cdr3_aa: CASSQEGGGNQPQHF; cdr3_nt: TGCGCCAGCAGCCAAGAAGGGGGGGGCAATCAGCCCCAGCATTTT
j_call: TRBJ1-2; v_call: TRBV28; d_call: TRBD1; clone_size: -; cdr3_aa: CASRIRDRIYGYTF; cdr3_nt: TGTGCCAGCAGAATCCGGGACAGAATCTATGGCTACACCTTC
j_call: TRBJ1-1; v_call: TRBV28; d_call: -; clone_size: -; cdr3_aa: CASSPGGLDTEAFF; cdr3_nt: TGTGCCAGCAGCCCCGGAGGGCTAGACACTGAAGCTTTCTTT